This T cell receptor (beta chain) was observed in a study of blood T cell repertoires in COVID-19. Participants were placed into cohorts based on the clinical history they reported. V trimming: 1 base; J trimming: 6 bases; junction bases outside the gene matches: 12. The CDR3 loop spans 17 amino acids. Germline values: CDR1 LGHDT, CDR2 YNNKEL (reference sequence). Generated by immunoSEQ multiplex PCR, the TCRdb table keeps only in-frame clones and is missing some. The data hold 300,000 or so clones, with 87% observed a single time. The chain is built from TRBV3-1 (or the pseudogene TRBV3-2) and TRBJ2-3, with 8 bases fitting TRBD1. This clonotype was obtained from a woman between 25 and 40 years old who had recovered from COVID-19. The source material was PBMCs or T cells enriched from blood (not recorded which). The CDR3 bases are TGTGCCAGCAGCCAAGGGGGGACAGGCCCCGCGTATGATACGCAGTATTTT. This translates into CASSQGGTGPAYDTQYF.